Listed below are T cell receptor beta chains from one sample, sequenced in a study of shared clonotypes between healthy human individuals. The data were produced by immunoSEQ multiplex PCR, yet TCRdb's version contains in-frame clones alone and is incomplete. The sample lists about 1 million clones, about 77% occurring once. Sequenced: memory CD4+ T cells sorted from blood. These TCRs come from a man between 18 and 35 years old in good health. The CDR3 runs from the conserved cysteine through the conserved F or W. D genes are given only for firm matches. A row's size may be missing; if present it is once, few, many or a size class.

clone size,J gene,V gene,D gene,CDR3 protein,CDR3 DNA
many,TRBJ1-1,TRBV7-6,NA,CASSLARNTEAFF,TGTGCCAGCAGCTTAGCGAGGAACACTGAAGCTTTCTTT
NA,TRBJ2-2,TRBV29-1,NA,CSVEEGSGTLITGELFF,TGCAGCGTTGAAGAAGGCTCAGGGACACTGATTACCGGGGAGCTGTTTTTT
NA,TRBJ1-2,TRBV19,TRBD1,CASSPDRDRNYGYTF,TGTGCCAGTAGTCCAGACCGGGACAGGAACTATGGCTACACCTTC
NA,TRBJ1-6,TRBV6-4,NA,CASSTEGGSPLHF,TGTGCCAGCAGTACCGAGGGGGGCTCACCCCTCCACTTT
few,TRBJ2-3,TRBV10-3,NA,CAIRLAPSTDTQYF,TGTGCCATCAGGCTAGCGCCTAGCACAGATACGCAGTATTTT
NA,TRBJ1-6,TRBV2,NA,CASASHYNSPLHF,TGTGCCAGCGCCAGCCATTATAATTCACCCCTCCACTTT
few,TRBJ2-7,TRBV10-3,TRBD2,CAISERPGGYEQYF,TGTGCCATCAGTGAGCGACCCGGGGGGTACGAGCAGTACTTC
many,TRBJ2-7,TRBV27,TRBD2,CASSLSPSGSASYEQYF,TGTGCCAGCAGTTTATCGCCTAGCGGGAGCGCCTCCTACGAGCAGTACTTC
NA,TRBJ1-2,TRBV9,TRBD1,CASSVGLGQEYGYTF,TGTGCCAGCAGCGTAGGGTTAGGACAGGAATATGGCTACACCTTC
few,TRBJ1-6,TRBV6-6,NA,CASSYRVGSPLHF,TGTGCCAGCAGTTACAGGGTGGGTTCACCCCTCCACTTT
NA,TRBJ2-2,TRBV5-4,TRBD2,CASSLSGRARTGELFF,TGTGCCAGCAGCTTGAGCGGGAGGGCCCGGACCGGGGAGCTGTTTTTT
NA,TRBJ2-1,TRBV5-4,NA,CASSRDAVTVVEKGQFF,TGTGCCAGCAGCCGGGATGCCGTGACAGTGGTCGAGAAGGGGCAGTTCTTC
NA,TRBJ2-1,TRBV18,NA,CASSPRRQGGNEQFF,TGTGCCAGCTCACCACGTCGACAGGGAGGGAATGAGCAGTTCTTC
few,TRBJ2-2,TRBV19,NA,CASSGGTPNTGELFF,TGTGCCAGTAGTGGCGGGACACCGAACACCGGGGAGCTGTTTTTT
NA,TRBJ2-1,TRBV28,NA,CASRANEQFF,TGTGCCTCCAGGGCGAATGAGCAGTTCTTC
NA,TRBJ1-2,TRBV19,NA,CASSSSGEVSMNYGYTF,TGTGCCAGTAGTAGTTCGGGGGAAGTGAGTATGAACTATGGCTACACCTTC
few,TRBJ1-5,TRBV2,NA,CASSEGRPQHF,TGTGCCAGCAGTGAAGGGCGGCCCCAGCATTTT
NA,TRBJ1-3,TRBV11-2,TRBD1,CASSPVVGQSSGNTIYF,TGTGCCAGCAGCCCCGTAGTGGGACAGAGCTCTGGAAACACCATATATTTT
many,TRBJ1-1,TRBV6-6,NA,CASSYSFGGTTEAFF,TGTGCCAGCAGTTACAGTTTCGGGGGGACCACTGAAGCTTTCTTT
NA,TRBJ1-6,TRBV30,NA,CAWSDPRQATYSPLHF,TGTGCCTGGAGTGACCCAAGACAGGCAACCTATTCACCCCTCCACTTT
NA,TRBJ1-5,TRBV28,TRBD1,CASSSIGQGARGQPQHF,TGTGCCAGCAGTTCCATAGGACAGGGGGCGCGGGGTCAGCCCCAGCATTTT
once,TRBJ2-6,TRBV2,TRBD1,CARSDRAGANVLTF,TGTGCCAGATCAGACAGGGCTGGGGCCAACGTCCTGACTTTC
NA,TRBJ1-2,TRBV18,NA,CASSPGSEGGYTF,TGTGCCAGCTCACCGGGTTCCGAAGGCGGCTACACCTTC
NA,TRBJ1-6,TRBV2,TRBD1,CATMDRRGNSPLHF,TGTGCCACTATGGACAGGCGCGGTAATTCACCCCTCCACTTT
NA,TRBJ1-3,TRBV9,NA,CASSVGEGSSGNTIYF,TGTGCCAGCAGCGTAGGCGAGGGATCCTCTGGAAACACCATATATTTT
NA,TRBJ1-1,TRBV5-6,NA,CASSRNRAEAFF,TGTGCCAGCAGCCGGAACAGGGCTGAAGCTTTCTTT
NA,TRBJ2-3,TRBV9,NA,CASSPERALLTDTQYF,TGTGCCAGCAGCCCCGAGAGGGCCCTCCTCACAGATACGCAGTATTTT
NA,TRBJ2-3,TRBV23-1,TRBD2,CASSYPAGSTDTQYF,TGCGCCAGCAGTTACCCAGCGGGGAGCACAGATACGCAGTATTTT
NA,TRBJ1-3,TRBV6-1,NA,CASSLTQAGNTIYF,TGTGCCAGCAGCCTGACACAAGCTGGAAACACCATATATTTT
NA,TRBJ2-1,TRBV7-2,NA,CASSGDTSYNEQFF,TGTGCCAGCAGCGGGGACACTAGTTACAATGAGCAGTTCTTC
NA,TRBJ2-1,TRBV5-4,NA,CASSSPGQNYNEQFF,TGTGCCAGCAGCTCCCCGGGACAAAATTACAATGAGCAGTTCTTC
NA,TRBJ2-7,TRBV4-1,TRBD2,CASSHREGLGEQYF,TGCGCCAGCAGCCATCGGGAGGGGCTTGGCGAGCAGTACTTC
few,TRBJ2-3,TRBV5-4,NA,CASSLDIFGTDTQYF,TGTGCCAGCAGCTTGGATATTTTCGGCACAGATACGCAGTATTTT
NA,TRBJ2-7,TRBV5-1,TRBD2,CASSLVPSGSVSIEQYF,TGCGCCAGCAGCTTGGTACCTAGCGGGAGTGTGAGTATCGAGCAGTACTTC
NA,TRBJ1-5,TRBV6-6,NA,CASTEGRTRNQPQHF,TGTGCCAGTACGGAGGGGAGGACGCGGAATCAGCCCCAGCATTTT
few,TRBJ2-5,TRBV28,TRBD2,CASSSGTSQETQYF,TGTGCCAGCAGTTCCGGGACTAGCCAGGAGACCCAGTACTTC
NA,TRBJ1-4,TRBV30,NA,CAWSVRRAGEKLFF,TGTGCCTGGAGTGTAAGGAGGGCAGGTGAAAAACTGTTTTTT
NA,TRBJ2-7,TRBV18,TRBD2,CASSGTSGAYEQYF,TGTGCCAGCTCAGGGACTAGCGGAGCCTACGAGCAGTACTTC
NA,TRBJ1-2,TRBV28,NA,CASSSPGTLGYTF,TGTGCCAGCAGTTCGCCCGGGACGCTTGGCTACACCTTC
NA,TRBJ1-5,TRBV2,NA,CASSGGSSSNQPQHF,TGTGCCAGCAGTGGGGGGAGTAGTAGCAATCAGCCCCAGCATTTT
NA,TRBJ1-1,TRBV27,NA,CASVSVLNTEAFF,TGTGCCAGCGTCAGTGTCCTGAACACTGAAGCTTTCTTT
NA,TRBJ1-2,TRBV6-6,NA,CASSPRAERYGYTF,TGTGCCAGCAGCCCCAGGGCAGAGCGCTATGGCTACACCTTC
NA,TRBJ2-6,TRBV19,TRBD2,CASSIDLLAGVDGANVLTF,TGTGCCAGTAGTATAGACCTACTAGCGGGAGTAGATGGGGCCAACGTCCTGACTTTC
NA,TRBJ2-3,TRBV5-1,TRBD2,CASSIGTTTDTQYF,TGCGCCAGCAGCATCGGGACTACTACAGATACGCAGTATTTT
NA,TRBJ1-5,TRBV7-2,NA,CASSPYLGRDSNQPQHF,TGTGCCAGCAGCCCCTACTTGGGCAGAGATAGCAATCAGCCCCAGCATTTT
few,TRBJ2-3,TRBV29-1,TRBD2,CSVQGLAGGSTDTQYF,TGCAGCGTCCAAGGACTAGCGGGGGGGAGCACAGATACGCAGTATTTT
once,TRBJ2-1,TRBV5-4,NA,CASSLWDTNNEQFF,TGTGCCAGCAGCTTGTGGGACACCAACAATGAGCAGTTCTTC
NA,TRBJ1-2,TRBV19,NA,CASSIPGNYGYTF,TGTGCCAGTAGTATCCCGGGAAACTATGGCTACACCTTC
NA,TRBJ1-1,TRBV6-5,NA,CASSYPGPNTEAFF,TGTGCCAGCAGTTACCCCGGACCGAACACTGAAGCTTTCTTT
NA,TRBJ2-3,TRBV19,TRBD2,CASSEGLAGADTQYF,TGTGCCAGTAGTGAGGGACTAGCGGGTGCAGATACGCAGTATTTT
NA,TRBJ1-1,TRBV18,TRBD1,CASSQIQGTEAFF,TGTGCCAGCTCCCAGATACAGGGGACTGAAGCTTTCTTT
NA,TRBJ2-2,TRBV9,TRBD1,CASRTGHTGELFF,TGTGCCAGCCGGACAGGTCACACCGGGGAGCTGTTTTTT
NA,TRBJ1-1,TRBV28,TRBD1,CASSPPTGVNTEAFF,TGTGCCAGCAGTCCACCGACAGGGGTCAACACTGAAGCTTTCTTT
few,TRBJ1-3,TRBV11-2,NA,CASSLGQYLSGNTIYF,TGTGCCAGCAGCTTAGGACAGTACCTCTCTGGAAACACCATATATTTT
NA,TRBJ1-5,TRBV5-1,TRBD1,CASSLEGQSGQPQHF,TGCGCCAGCAGCTTGGAGGGACAGTCGGGACAGCCCCAGCATTTT
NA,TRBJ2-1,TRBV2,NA,CASSGGPLSYNEQFF,TGTGCCAGCAGTGGGGGGCCCCTCTCCTACAATGAGCAGTTCTTC
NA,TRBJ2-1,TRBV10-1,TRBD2,CASSAGPSGKNTLNNEQFF,TGCGCCAGCAGTGCCGGGCCTAGCGGGAAAAACACGTTGAACAATGAGCAGTTCTTC
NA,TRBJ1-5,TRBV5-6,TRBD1,CASSPYPRQGTSNQPQHF,TGTGCCAGCAGCCCCTACCCTCGACAGGGCACAAGCAATCAGCCCCAGCATTTT
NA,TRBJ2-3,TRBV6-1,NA,CASSEALSAGARTDTQYF,TGTGCCAGCAGTGAAGCCCTCAGTGCAGGGGCAAGGACAGATACGCAGTATTTT
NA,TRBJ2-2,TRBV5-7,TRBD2,CASSLRLAALATTGELFF,TGTGCCAGCAGCTTGAGGCTAGCGGCACTTGCGACCACCGGGGAGCTGTTTTTT